This TCR beta chain appears in the sequencing data of a study of Graves' ophthalmopathy and Graves' hyperthyroidism (dated by TCRdb to 2017 to 2018). Notes on the research overall: A patient counted as having stable hyperthyroidism if there was no progression to ophthalmopathy within 18 months of follow-up. TCR beta repertoire signatures were used to distinguish Graves' ophthalmopathy from Graves' hyperthyroidism and to predict progression to ophthalmopathy. In total, around 130 blood samples were TCR-sequenced: approximately 42 ophthalmopathy, some 80 hyperthyroidism and roughly 17 hyperthyroidism-to-ophthalmopathy patients. To explore V-J signatures that distinguish ophthalmopathy from hyperthyroidism, a discovery set of roughly 98 patients was enrolled, made up of roughly 41 with ophthalmopathy and fewer than 60 with stable hyperthyroidism. An independent validation cohort was composed of roughly 18 hyperthyroidism patients and about 16 patients who later progressed from hyperthyroidism to ophthalmopathy. T-cell repertoires of thyroid tissue and blood were compared in 5 or 6 hyperthyroidism patients. Following sampling, methimazole starting at 30 mg daily was administered to hyperthyroidism patients, and high-dose intravenous methylprednisolone was administered to ophthalmopathy patients. The research as a whole found: Most of the expanded thyroid clonotypes with a frequency above 0.001 were also detected in blood, and it was suggested that the thyroid immune response may be reflected by blood repertoires. In validation, the model predicted ophthalmopathy progression with nearly 71% sensitivity and roughly 72% specificity; some 13 predicted patients were CT-confirmed with GO in a median of about 6.1 months. No statistical method was used to set the sample size in advance, and the investigators knew which group each participant was assigned to. In cross-validation, the 13-signature model distinguished ophthalmopathy from stable hyperthyroidism with about 87% sensitivity and about 84% specificity, and in the test set the corresponding values were approximately 79% and 70%.

The hyperthyroidism patients were 18 to 65 years old and newly diagnosed, with a disease duration of less than 2 months. Patients with other autoimmune diseases, uncontrolled infections, pregnancy or lactation were excluded from the study. Clinical symptoms, serum thyroxine, TRAb, thyroid ultrasound and orbital computed tomography were used for diagnosis. Trizol reagent was used to extract the total RNA, and its quality was then checked on an Agilent 2100 Bioanalyzer. CDR1 MGHDK and CDR2 SYGVNS are derived from the germline V gene. The V and J ends are trimmed by 5 bases and 2 bases, leaving 18 bases between them. The CDR3 covers 16 residues, taking in both the cysteine and the phenylalanine. This entry keeps only the CDR3 DNA: 48 bases, framed from base 1. A remark on this clonotype: Its antigen is still unknown. No base quality values were provided; no much bigger clone lies one nucleotide off.

TCR beta CDR3 regions were amplified from RNA transcripts for repertoire sequencing. The first round of RT-PCR was done with HTBI primers and the Qiagen OneStep RT-PCR kit, and was followed by a second round of multiplex PCR, then size selection and purification. Libraries were sequenced paired-end with 100 bp reads on an Illumina HiSeq2000. Under the source paper's analysis protocol: SOAPnuke was used to process the reads, throwing out any read that had adapters, had uncalled bases, had a mean Phred below 15, or lacked an exact constant-primer or identifier match. COPE v1.2.5 was used to merge the high-quality paired reads. Clonotypes were defined as unique nucleotide sequences and were aligned to IMGT TRB V, D and J references using MiTCR v1.1. Only V-J combinations with frequency above 0.0001 were analysed, covering more than 99% of repertoires. For each V-J combination, a TCR clonal expansion and chaos score was defined as F50 clonal expansion divided by the chaos observed in the TCRdist matrix. Welch's t-statistics and random forest were used to reduce features to about a dozen V-J combinations, which were fed into a naive Bayes classifier. The similarity between thyroid and blood repertoires was quantified using the Morisita-Horn index. In-frame beta chains were kept once TCRdb had trimmed the public reads at Q25 with fastp and called clones with MiXCR. Every distinct CDR3 protein forms one entry, paired with its most common genes and DNA. Here the V and J calls rest on TCRdb's processing, not on the authors' analysis. The sample contains around 1,000,000 distinct CDR3 sequences, approximately 35% of them found a single time. Clones ranked in the top ten supply 11% of the sample.

Sequenced material: peripheral blood or thyroid tissue (not recorded which). The chain is assembled from TRBV25-1 and TRBJ2-5, and possibly TRBD1, on 6 matching bases. The sequence derives from an adult man with Graves' hyperthyroidism. The CDR3 protein sequence reads: CASSSLGSRGQETQYF. The DNA is TGTGCCAGCAGTTCGTTAGGAAGTAGGGGGCAAGAGACCCAGTACTTC.